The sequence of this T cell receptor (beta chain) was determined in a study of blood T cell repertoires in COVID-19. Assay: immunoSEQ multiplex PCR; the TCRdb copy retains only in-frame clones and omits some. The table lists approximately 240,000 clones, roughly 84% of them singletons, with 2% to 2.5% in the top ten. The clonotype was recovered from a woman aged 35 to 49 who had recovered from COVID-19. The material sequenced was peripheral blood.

DNA of the CDR3: TGTGCCAGCTCACCGGGACAGGGGGCGCGGGATGAGCAGTTCTTC. Translated, it gives CASSPGQGARDEQFF. The chain uses TRBV18 and TRBJ2-1, with 12 bases lining up with TRBD1. CDR1 and CDR2 from the germline V gene are KGHSH and LQKENI. The ends lost 3 bases at V and 8 bases at J; junction bases unmatched: 5. This CDR3 has 15 amino acids.